The clone carrying this T cell receptor beta chain was recorded a few times. These data belong to a study of patients and donors after allogeneic stem cell transplantation. The germline V and J ends were trimmed by 3 bases and 0 bases, with 7 bases remaining between them. The germline V gene has CDR1 SGDLS and CDR2 YYNGEE. The CDR3 runs 15 residues. TCRdb redid the calling of the RT-PCR reads with MiXCR, one entry per CDR3 protein. The profile shows fewer than 250,000 distinct CDR3 sequences, roughly 13% of them singletons. The TCR sequence derives from a human donor who was either an allogeneic HSCT recipient or a stem cell or donor lymphocyte infusion donor (not recorded which). It is not recorded whose cells these are; they may come from a transplant donor. Sequenced material: blood, either unsorted or a sorted T cell fraction (not recorded which). The chain joins TRBV9 to TRBJ1-6; no clear D gene. In DNA form, the CDR3 reads TGTGCCAGCAGCGGATATAACTCCTATAATTCACCCCTCCACTTT. The encoded protein is CASSGYNSYNSPLHF.